This T cell receptor beta chain was sequenced for a study of lymphopenia after photon versus proton radiotherapy. General observations from the study: Better survival with proton therapy was suggested as possible, not demonstrated. Oligoclonal CD8+ Temra expansion after nadir drove photon patients' diversity drop. In patients who died, overall survival fell as post-nadir TCR diversity dropped more. Relative stability marked proton patients; photon patients lost diversity and naive cells.

Turning to this clone: Antigen specificity is unknown.

TCRdb's table, derived via immunoSEQ multiplex PCR, lists solely in-frame clones and lacks some. The table records under 30,000 clones, approximately 84% of them present only once. The germline V gene has CDR1 SEHNR and CDR2 FQNEAQ (reference sequence). Trimming pared 1 base from V and 2 bases from J, leaving 14 bases between. The CDR3 runs to 17 residues. This sample comprised peripheral blood, obtained from a patient treated with photon-based radiotherapy. This TCR came from a man aged 35 to 55 with gastric cancer. The chain recombines TRBV7-9 with TRBJ2-2; D possibly corresponds to TRBD1 (6 bases). CDR3 residues: CASSLGGGGTNTGELFF. For the CDR3, the DNA is TGTGCCAGCAGCTTAGGAGGGGGTGGAACTAACACCGGGGAGCTGTTTTTT.